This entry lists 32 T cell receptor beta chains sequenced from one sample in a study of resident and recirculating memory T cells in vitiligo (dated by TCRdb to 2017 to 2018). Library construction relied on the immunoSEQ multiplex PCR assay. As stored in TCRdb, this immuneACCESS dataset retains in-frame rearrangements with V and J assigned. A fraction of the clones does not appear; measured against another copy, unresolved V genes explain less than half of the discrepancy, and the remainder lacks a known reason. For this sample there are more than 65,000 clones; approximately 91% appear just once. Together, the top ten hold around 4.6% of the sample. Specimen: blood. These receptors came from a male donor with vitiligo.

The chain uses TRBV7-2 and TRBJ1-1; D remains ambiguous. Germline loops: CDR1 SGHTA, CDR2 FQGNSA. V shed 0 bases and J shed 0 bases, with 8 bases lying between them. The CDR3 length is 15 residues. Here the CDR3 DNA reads TGTGCCAGCAGCTTAGCCCTCTCCGTGAACACTGAAGCTTTCTTT. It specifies CASSLALSVNTEAFF.

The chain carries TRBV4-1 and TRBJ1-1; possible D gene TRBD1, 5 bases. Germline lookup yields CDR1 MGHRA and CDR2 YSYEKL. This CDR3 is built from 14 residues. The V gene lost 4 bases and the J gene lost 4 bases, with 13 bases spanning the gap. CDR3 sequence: CASSPSTGGTEAFF. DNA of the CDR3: TGCGCCAGCAGCCCATCAACGGGGGGCACTGAAGCTTTCTTT.

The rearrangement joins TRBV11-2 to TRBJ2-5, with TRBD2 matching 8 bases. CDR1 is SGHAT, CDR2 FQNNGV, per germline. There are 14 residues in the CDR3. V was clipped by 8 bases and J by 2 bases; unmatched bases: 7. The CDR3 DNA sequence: TGTGCCAGCTATAGCGGGGCAATACAAGAGACCCAGTACTTC. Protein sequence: CASYSGAIQETQYF. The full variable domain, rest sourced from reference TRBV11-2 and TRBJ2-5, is EAGVAQSPRYKIIEKRQSVAFWCNPISGHATLYWYQQILGQGPKLLIQFQNNGVVDDSQLPKDRFSAERLKGVDSTLKIQPAKLEDSAVYLCASYSGAIQETQYFGPGTRLLVL.

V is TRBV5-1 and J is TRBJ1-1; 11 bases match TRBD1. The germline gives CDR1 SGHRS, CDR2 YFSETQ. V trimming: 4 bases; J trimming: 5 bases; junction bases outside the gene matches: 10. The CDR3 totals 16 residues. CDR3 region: CASSAQGTGGGTEAFF. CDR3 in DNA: TGCGCCAGCAGCGCTCAAGGGACAGGGGGGGGAACTGAAGCTTTCTTT.

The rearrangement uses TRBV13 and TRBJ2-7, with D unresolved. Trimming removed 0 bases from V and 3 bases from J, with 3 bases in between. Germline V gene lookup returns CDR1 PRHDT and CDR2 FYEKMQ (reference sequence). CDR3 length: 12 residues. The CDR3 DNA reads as TGTGCCAGCAGCTTAGGTAGCTACGAGCAGTACTTC. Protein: CASSLGSYEQYF.

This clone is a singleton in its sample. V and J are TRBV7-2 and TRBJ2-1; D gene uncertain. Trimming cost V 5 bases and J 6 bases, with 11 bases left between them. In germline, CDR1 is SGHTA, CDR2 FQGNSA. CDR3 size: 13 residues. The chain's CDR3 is CASSPYPGNEQFF. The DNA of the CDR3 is TGTGCCAGCAGCCCGTACCCCGGCAATGAGCAGTTCTTC.

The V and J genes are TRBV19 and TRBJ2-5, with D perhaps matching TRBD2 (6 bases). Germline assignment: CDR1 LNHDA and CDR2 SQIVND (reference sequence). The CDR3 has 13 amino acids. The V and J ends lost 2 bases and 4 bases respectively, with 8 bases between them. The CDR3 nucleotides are TGTGCCAGTAGTATAAGGAGGGGAGAGACCCAGTACTTC. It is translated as CASSIRRGETQYF.

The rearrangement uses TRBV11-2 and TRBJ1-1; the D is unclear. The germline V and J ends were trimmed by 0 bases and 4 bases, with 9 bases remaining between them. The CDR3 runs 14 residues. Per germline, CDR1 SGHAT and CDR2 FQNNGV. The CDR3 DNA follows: TGTGCCAGCAGCTTAGAACGAGGTTTCACTGAAGCTTTCTTT. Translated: CASSLERGFTEAFF.

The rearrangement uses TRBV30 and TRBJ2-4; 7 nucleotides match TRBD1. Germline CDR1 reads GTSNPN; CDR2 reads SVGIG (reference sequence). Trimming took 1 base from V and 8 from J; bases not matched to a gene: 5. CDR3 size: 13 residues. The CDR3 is CAWSEKGAYIQYF. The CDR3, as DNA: TGTGCCTGGAGTGAAAAGGGGGCTTACATTCAGTACTTC.

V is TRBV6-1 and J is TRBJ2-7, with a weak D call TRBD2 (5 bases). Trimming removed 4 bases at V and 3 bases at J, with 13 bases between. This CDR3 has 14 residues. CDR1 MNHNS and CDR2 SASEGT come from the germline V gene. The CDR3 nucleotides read TGTGCCAGCAGTGCCGGACTGGAACTCTACGAGCAGTACTTC. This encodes CASSAGLELYEQYF.

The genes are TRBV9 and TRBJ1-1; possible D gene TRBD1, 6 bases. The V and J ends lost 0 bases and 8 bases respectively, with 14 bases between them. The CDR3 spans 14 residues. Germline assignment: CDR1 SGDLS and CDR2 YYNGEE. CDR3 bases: TGTGCCAGCAGCGTAGAGGGGGTCGGGACGGAAGCTTTCTTT. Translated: CASSVEGVGTEAFF.

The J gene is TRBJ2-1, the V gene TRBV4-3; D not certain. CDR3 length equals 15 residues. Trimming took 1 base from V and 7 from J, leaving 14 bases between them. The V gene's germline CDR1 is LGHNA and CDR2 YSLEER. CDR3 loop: CASSQGGVMFNEQFF. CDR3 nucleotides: TGCGCCAGCAGCCAAGGAGGAGTAATGTTTAATGAGCAGTTCTTC.

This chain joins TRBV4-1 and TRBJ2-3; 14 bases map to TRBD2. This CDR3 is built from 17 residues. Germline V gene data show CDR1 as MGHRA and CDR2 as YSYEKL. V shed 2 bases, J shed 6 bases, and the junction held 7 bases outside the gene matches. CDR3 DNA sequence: TGCGCCAGCAGCCAACACGGACTAGCGGGGGGTGGCGATACGCAGTATTTT. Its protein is CASSQHGLAGGGDTQYF.

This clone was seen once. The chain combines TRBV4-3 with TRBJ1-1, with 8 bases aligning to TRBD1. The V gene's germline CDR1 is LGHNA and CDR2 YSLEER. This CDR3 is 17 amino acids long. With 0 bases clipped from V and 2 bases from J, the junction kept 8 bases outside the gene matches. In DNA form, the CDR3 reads TGCGCCAGCAGCCAAGATCCAGGGGGCGCGGTAAACACTGAAGCTTTCTTT. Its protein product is CASSQDPGGAVNTEAFF.

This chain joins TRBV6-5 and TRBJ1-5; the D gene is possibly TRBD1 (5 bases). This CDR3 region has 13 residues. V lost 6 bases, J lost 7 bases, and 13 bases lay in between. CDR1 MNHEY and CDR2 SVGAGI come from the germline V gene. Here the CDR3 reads CASRSGIRQPQHF. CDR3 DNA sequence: TGTGCCAGCAGATCAGGGATACGGCAGCCCCAGCATTTT.

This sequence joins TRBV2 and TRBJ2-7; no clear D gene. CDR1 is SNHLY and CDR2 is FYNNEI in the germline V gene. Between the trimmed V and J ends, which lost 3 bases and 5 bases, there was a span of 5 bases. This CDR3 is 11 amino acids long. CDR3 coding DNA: TGTGCCAGCAGTGAGTCTCACGAGCAGTACTTC. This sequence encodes CASSESHEQYF.

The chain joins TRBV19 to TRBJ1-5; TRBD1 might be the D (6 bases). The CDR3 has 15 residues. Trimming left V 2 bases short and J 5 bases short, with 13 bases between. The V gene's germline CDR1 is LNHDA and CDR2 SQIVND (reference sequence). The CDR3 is CASSIKGQGYQPQHF. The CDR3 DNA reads TGTGCCAGTAGTATAAAAGGTCAGGGGTATCAGCCCCAGCATTTT.

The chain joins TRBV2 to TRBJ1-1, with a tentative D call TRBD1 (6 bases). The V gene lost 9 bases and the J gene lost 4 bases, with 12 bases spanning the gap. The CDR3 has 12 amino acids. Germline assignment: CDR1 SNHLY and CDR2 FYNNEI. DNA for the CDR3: TGTGCCAGTTCGGAAGGGGGCACTGAAGCTTTCTTT. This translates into CASSEGGTEAFF.

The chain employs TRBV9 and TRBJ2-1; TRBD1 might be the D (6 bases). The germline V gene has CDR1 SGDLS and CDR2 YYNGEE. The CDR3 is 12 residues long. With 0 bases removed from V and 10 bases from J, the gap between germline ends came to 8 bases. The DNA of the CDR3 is TGTGCCAGCAGCGTAGGGGGGCTGGAGCAGTTCTTC. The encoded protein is CASSVGGLEQFF. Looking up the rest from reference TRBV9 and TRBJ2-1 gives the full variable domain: DSGVTQTPKHLITATGQRVTLRCSPRSGDLSVYWYQQSLDQGLQFLIQYYNGEERAKGNILERFSAQQFPDLHSELNLSSLELGDSALYFCASSVGGLEQFFGPGTRLTVL.

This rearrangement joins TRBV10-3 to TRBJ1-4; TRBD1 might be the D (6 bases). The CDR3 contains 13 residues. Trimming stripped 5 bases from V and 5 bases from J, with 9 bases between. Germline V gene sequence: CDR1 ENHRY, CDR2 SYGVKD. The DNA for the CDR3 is TGTGCCATCAGTCCTGACAGGAATGAAAAACTGTTTTTT. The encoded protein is CAISPDRNEKLFF.

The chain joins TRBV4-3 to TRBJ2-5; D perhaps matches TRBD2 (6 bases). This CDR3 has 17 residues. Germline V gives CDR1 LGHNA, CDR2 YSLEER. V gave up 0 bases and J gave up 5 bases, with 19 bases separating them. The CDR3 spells CASSQDRGTDPGETQYF. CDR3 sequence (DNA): TGCGCCAGCAGCCAAGATCGGGGGACCGATCCGGGGGAGACCCAGTACTTC.

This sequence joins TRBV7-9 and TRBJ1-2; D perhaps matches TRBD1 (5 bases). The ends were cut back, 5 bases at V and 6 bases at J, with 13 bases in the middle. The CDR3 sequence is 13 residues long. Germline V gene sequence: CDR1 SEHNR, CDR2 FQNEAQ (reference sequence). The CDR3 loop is CASSISGGDGYTF. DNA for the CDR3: TGTGCCAGCAGCATCTCGGGGGGGGATGGCTACACCTTC. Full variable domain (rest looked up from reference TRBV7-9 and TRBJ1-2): DTGVSQNPRHKITKRGQNVTFRCDPISEHNRLYWYRQTLGQGPEFLTYFQNEAQLEKSRLLSDRFSAERPKGSFSTLEIQRTEQGDSAMYLCASSISGGDGYTFGSGTRLTVV.

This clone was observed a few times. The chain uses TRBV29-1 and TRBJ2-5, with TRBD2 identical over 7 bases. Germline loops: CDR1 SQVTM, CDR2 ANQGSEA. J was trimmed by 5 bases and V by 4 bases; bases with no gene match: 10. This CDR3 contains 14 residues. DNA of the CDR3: TGCAGCGTTGTGGCTAGCGGCCTCCGGGAGACCCAGTACTTC. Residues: CSVVASGLRETQYF. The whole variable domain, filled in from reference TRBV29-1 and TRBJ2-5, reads SAVISQKPSRDICQRGTSLTIQCQVDSQVTMMFWYRQQPGQSLTLIATANQGSEATYESGFVIDKFPISRPNLTFSTLTVSNMSPEDSSIYLCSVVASGLRETQYFGPGTRLLVL.

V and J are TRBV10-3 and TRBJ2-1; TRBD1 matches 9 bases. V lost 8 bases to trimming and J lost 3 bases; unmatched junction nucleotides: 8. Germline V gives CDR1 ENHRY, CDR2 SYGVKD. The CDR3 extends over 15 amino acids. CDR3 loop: CAIRPTGGDYNEQFF. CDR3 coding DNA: TGTGCCATCCGGCCGACAGGGGGTGACTACAATGAGCAGTTCTTC.

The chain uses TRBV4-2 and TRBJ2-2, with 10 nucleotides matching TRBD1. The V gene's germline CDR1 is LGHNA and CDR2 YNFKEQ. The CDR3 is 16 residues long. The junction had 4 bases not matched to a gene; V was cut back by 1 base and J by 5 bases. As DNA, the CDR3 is TGTGCCAGCAGCCAAGCGACAGGGGGCCAGACCGGGGAGCTGTTTTTT. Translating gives CASSQATGGQTGELFF.

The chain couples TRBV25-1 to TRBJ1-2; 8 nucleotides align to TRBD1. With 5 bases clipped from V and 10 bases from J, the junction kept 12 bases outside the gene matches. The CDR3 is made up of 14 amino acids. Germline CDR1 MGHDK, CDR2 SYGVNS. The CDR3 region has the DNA TGTGCCAGCAGTTCCCCCCAGGAGACAGGGGACTACACCTTC. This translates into CASSSPQETGDYTF.

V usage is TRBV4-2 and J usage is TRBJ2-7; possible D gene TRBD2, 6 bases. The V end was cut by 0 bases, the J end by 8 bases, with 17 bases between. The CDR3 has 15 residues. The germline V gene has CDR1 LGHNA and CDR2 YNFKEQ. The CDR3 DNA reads TGTGCCAGCAGCCAAGATTGGGTAGCGGCGGGTCAGCAGTACTTC. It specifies CASSQDWVAAGQQYF.

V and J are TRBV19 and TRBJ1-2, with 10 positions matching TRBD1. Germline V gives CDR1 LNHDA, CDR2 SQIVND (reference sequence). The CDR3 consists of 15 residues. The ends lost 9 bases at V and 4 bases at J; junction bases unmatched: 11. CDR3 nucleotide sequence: TGTGCCAGAAGGGACAGGGGAGGATTCAGCTATGGCTACACCTTC. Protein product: CARRDRGGFSYGYTF.

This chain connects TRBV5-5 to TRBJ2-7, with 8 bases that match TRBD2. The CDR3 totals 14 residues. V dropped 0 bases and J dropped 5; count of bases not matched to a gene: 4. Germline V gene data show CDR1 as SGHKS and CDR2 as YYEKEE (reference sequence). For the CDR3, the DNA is TGTGCCAGCAGCTTGGTCCGGGGGGGCGACGAGCAGTACTTC. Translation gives CASSLVRGGDEQYF.

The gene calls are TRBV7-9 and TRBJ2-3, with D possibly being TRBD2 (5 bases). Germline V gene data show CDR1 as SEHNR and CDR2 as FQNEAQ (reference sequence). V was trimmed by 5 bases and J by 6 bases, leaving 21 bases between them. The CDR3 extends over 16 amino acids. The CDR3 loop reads CASSQLVGALLDTQYF. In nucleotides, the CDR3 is TGTGCCAGCAGCCAACTAGTAGGAGCCCTGCTCGATACGCAGTATTTT.

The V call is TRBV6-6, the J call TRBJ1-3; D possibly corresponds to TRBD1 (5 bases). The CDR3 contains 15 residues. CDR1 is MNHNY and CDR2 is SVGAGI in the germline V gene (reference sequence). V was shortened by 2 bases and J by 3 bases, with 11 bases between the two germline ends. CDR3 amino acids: CASSYNPTVGNTIYF. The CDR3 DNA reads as TGTGCCAGCAGTTACAACCCGACAGTTGGAAACACCATATATTTT.

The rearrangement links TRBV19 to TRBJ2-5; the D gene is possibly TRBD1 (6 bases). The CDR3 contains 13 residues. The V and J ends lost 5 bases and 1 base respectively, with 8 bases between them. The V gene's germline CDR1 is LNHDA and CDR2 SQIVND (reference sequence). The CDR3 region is CASSQGTQETQYF. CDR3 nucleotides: TGTGCCAGTAGTCAGGGGACCCAAGAGACCCAGTACTTC.